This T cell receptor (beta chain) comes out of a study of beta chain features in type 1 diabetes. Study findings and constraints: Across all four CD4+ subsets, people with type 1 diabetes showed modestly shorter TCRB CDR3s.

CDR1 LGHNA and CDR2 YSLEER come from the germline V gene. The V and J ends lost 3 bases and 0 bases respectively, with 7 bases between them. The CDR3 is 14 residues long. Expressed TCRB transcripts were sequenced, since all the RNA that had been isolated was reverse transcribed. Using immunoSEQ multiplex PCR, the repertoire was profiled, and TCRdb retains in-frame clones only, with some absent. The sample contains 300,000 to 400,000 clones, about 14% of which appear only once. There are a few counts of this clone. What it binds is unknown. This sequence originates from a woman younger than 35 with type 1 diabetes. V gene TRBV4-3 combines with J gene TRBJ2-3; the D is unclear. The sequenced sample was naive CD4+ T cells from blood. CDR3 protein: CASSQAVSTDTQYF. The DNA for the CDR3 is TGCGCCAGCAGCCAGGCAGTTAGCACAGATACGCAGTATTTT.